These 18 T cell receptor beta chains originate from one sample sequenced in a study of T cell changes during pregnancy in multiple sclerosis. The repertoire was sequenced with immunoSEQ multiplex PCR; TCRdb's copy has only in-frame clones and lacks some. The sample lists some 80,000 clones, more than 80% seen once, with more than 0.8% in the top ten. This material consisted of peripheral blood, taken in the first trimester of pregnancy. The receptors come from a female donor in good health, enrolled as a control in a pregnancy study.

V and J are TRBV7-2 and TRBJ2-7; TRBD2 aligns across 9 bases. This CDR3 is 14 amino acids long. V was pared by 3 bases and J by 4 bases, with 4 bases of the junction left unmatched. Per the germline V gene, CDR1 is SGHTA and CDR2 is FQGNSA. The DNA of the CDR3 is TGTGCCAGCAGCTTTAGCGGGGGAAAGTACGAGCAGTACTTC. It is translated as CASSFSGGKYEQYF.

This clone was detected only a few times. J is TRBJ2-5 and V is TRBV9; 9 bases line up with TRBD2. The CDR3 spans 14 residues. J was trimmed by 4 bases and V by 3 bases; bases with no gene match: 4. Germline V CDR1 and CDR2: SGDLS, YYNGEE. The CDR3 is CASSALAGVETQYF. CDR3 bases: TGTGCCAGCAGCGCTTTAGCGGGAGTAGAGACCCAGTACTTC.

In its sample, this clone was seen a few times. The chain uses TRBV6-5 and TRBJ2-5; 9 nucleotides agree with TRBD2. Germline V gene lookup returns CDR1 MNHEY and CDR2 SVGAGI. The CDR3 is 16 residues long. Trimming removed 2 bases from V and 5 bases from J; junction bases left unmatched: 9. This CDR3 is CASSYQAGGPRETQYF. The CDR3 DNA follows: TGTGCCAGCAGTTACCAGGCGGGAGGGCCGAGGGAGACCCAGTACTTC.

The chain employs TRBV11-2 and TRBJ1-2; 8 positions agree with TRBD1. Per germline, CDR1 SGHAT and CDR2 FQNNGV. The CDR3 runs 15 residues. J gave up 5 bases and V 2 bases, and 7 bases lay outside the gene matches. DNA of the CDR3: TGTGCCAGCAGCTTAACGGGACAGGTTTCTTATGGCTACACCTTC. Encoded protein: CASSLTGQVSYGYTF.

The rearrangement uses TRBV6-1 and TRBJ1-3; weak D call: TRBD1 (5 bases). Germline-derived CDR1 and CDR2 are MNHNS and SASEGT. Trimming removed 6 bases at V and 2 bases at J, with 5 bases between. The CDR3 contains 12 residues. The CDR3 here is CASRGAGNTIYF. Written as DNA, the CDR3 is TGTGCCAGCAGAGGGGCTGGAAACACCATATATTTT.

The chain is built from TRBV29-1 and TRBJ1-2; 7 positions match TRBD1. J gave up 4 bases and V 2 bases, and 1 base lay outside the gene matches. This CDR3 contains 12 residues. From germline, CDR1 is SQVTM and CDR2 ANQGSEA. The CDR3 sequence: CSVEQGVYGYTF. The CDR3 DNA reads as TGCAGCGTTGAACAGGGGGTCTATGGCTACACCTTC.

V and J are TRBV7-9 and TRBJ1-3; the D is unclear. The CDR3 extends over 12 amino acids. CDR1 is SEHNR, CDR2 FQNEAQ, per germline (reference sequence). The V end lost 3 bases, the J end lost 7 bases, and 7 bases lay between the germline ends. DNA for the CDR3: TGTGCCAGCAGCTTTCCCGGGAACACCATATATTTT. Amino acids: CASSFPGNTIYF. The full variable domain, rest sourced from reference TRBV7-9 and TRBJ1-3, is DTGVSQNPRHKITKRGQNVTFRCDPISEHNRLYWYRQTLGQGPEFLTYFQNEAQLEKSRLLSDRFSAERPKGSFSTLEIQRTEQGDSAMYLCASSFPGNTIYFGEGSWLTVV.

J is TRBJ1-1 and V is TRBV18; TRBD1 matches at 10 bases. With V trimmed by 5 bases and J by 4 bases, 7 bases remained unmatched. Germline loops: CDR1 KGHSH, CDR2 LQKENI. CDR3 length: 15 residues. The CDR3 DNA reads TGTGCCAGCTCAGTGGGACAGGGGATAATCACTGAAGCTTTCTTT. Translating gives CASSVGQGIITEAFF.

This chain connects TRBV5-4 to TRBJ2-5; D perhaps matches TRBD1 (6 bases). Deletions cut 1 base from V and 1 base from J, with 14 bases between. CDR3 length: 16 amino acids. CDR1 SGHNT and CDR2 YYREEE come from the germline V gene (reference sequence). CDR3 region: CASSLSRGQPQETQYF. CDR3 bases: TGTGCCAGCAGCTTGAGCAGGGGACAACCCCAAGAGACCCAGTACTTC.

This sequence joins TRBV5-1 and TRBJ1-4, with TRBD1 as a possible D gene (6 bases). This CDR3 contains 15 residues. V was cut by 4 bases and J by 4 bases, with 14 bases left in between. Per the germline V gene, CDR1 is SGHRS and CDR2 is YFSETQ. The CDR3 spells CASSLYPQGNEKLFF. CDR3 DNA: TGCGCCAGCAGCCTATACCCACAGGGTAATGAAAAACTGTTTTTT.

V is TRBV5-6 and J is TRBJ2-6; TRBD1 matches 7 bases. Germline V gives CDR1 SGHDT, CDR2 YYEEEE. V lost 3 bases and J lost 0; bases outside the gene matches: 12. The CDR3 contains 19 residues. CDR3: CASSSALSDRSSGANVLTF. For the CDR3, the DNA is TGTGCCAGCAGCTCAGCCCTTTCGGACAGGAGCTCTGGGGCCAACGTCCTGACTTTC.

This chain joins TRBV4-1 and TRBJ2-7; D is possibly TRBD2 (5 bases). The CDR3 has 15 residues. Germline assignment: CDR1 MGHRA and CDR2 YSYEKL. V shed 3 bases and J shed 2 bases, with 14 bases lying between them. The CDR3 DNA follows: TGCGCCAGCAGCCAGCTTACGGAGGCGGCCTACGAGCAGTACTTC. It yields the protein CASSQLTEAAYEQYF.

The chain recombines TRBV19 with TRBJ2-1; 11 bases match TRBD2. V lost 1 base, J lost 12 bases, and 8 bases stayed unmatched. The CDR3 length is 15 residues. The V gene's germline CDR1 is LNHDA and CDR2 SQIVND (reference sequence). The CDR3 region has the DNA TGTGCCAGTAGTATAGGGCTAGCGGGAGGAATTGTGCAGTTCTTC. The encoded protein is CASSIGLAGGIVQFF. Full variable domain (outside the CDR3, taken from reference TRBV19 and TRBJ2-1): DGGITQSPKYLFRKEGQNVTLSCEQNLNHDAMYWYRQDPGQGLRLIYYSQIVNDFQKGDIAEGYSVSREKKESFPLTVTSAQKNPTAFYLCASSIGLAGGIVQFFGPGTRLTVL.

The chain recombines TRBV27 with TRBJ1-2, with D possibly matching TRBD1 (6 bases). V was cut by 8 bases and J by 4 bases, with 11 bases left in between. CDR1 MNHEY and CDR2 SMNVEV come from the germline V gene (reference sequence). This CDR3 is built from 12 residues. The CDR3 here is CASGRTAYGYTF. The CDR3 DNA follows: TGTGCCAGCGGCCGGACAGCCTATGGCTACACCTTC.

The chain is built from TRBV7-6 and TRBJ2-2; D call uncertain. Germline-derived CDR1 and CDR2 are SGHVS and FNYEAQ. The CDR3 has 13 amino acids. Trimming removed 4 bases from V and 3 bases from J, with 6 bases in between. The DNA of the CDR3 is TGTGCCAGCAGCTCGTTATACACCGGGGAGCTGTTTTTT. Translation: CASSSLYTGELFF. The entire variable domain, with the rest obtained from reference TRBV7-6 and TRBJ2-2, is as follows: GAGVSQSPRYKVTKRGQDVALRCDPISGHVSLYWYRQALGQGPEFLTYFNYEAQQDKSGLPNDRFSAERPEGSISTLTIQRTEQRDSAMYRCASSSLYTGELFFGEGSRLTVL.

CDR3 in amino acids: CAIRRTSGSDEQFF. As DNA, the CDR3 is TGTGCCATCAGACGGACTAGCGGGAGCGATGAGCAGTTCTTC. The chain recombines TRBV10-3 with TRBJ2-1; the match to TRBD2 covers 13 bases. V shed 6 bases, J shed 8 bases, and the junction held 4 bases outside the gene matches. The CDR3 is made up of 14 amino acids. Germline V lookup: CDR1 ENHRY, CDR2 SYGVKD.

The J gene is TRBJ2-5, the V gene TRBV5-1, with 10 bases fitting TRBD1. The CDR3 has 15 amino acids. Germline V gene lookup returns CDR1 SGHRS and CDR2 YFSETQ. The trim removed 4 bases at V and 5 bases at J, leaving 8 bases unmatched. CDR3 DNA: TGCGCCAGCAGCGTGCCGGGACAGGGGTCCGAGACCCAGTACTTC. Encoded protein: CASSVPGQGSETQYF.

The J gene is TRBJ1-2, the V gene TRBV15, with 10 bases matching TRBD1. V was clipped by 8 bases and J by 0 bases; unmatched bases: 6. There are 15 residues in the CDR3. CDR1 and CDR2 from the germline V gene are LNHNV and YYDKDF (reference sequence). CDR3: CATGTGVRANYGYTF. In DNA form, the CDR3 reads TGTGCCACCGGGACAGGGGTTAGAGCTAACTATGGCTACACCTTC. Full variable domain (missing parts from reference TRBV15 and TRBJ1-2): DAMVIQNPRYQVTQFGKPVTLSCSQTLNHNVMYWYQQKSSQAPKLLFHYYDKDFNNEADTPDNFQSRRPNTSFCFLDIRSPGLGDTAMYLCATGTGVRANYGYTFGSGTRLTVV.